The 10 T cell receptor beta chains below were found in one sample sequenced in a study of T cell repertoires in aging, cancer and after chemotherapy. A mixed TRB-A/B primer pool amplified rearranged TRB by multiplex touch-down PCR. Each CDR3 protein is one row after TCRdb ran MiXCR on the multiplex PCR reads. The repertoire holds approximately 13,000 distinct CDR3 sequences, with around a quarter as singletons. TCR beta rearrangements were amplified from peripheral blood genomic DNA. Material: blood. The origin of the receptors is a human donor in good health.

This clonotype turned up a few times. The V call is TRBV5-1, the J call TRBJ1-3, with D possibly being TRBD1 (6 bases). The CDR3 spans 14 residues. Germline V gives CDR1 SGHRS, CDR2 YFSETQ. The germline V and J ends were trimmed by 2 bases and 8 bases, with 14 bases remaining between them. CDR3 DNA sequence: TGCGCCAGCAGCTTCCGCAGGGGATCGGACACCATATATTTT. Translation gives CASSFRRGSDTIYF.

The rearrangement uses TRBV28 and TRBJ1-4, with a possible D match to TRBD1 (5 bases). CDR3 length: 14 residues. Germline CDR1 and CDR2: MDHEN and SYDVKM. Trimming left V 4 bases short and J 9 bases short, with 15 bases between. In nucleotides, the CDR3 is TGTGCCAGCAGTTCGGCAGGGAAAGAACAAAAACTGTTTTTT. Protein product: CASSSAGKEQKLFF.

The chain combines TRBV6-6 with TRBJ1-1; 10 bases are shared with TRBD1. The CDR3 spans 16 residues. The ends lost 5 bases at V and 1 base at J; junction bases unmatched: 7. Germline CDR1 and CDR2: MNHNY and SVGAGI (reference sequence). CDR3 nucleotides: TGTGCCAGCAGTCGGGGACAGGGGATCGGGAACACTGAAGCTTTCTTT. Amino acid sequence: CASSRGQGIGNTEAFF.

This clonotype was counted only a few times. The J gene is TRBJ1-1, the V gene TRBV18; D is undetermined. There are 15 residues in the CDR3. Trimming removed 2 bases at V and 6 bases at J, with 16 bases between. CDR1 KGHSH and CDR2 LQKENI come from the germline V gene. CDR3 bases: TGTGCCAGCTCACCATCATCCCGCCAGGCCCCTGAAGCTTTCTTT. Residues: CASSPSSRQAPEAFF.

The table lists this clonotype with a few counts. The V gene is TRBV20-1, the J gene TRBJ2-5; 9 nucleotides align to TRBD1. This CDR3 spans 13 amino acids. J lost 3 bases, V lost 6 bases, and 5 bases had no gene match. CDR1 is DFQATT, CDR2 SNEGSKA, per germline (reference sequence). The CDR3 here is CSARGQGKETQYF. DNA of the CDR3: TGCAGTGCCCGAGGACAGGGGAAAGAGACCCAGTACTTC.

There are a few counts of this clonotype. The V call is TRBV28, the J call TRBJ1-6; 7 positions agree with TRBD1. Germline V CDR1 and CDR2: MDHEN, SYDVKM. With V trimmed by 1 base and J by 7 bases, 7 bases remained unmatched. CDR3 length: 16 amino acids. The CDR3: CASSLSMGQINSPLHF. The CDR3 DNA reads TGTGCCAGCAGTTTATCGATGGGACAGATAAATTCACCCCTCCACTTT.

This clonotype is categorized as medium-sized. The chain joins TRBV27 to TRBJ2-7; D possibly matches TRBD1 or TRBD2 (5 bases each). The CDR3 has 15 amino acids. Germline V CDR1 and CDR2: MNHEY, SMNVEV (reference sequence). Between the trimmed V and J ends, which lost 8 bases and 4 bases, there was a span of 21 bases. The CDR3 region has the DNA TGTGCCAGCGCCGCTGGGGACGGTGGTATGTACGAGCAGTACTTC. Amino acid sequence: CASAAGDGGMYEQYF.

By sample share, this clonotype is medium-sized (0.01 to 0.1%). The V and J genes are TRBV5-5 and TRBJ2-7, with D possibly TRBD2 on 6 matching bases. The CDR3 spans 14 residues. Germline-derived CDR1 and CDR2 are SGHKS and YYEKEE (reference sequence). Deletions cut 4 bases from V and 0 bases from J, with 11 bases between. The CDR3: CASSQEGISYEQYF. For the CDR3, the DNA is TGTGCCAGCAGCCAGGAGGGAATCTCCTACGAGCAGTACTTC.

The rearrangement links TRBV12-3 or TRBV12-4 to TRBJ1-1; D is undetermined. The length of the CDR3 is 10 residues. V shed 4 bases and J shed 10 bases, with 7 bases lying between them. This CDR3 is CASSSGVAFF. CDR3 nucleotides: TGTGCCAGCAGTTCCGGGGTAGCTTTCTTT.

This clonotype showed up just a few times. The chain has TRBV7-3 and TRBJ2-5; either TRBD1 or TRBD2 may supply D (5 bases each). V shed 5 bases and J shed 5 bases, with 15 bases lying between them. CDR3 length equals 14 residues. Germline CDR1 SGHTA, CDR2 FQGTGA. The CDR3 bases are TGTGCCAGCAGCCCGAGTGGCAGGGAGGAGACCCAGTACTTC. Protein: CASSPSGREETQYF. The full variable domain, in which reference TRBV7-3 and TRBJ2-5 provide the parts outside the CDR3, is GAGVSQTPSNKVTEKGKYVELRCDPISGHTALYWYRQSLGQGPEFLIYFQGTGAADDSGLPNDRFFAVRPEGSVSTLKIQRTERGDSAVYLCASSPSGREETQYFGPGTRLLVL.